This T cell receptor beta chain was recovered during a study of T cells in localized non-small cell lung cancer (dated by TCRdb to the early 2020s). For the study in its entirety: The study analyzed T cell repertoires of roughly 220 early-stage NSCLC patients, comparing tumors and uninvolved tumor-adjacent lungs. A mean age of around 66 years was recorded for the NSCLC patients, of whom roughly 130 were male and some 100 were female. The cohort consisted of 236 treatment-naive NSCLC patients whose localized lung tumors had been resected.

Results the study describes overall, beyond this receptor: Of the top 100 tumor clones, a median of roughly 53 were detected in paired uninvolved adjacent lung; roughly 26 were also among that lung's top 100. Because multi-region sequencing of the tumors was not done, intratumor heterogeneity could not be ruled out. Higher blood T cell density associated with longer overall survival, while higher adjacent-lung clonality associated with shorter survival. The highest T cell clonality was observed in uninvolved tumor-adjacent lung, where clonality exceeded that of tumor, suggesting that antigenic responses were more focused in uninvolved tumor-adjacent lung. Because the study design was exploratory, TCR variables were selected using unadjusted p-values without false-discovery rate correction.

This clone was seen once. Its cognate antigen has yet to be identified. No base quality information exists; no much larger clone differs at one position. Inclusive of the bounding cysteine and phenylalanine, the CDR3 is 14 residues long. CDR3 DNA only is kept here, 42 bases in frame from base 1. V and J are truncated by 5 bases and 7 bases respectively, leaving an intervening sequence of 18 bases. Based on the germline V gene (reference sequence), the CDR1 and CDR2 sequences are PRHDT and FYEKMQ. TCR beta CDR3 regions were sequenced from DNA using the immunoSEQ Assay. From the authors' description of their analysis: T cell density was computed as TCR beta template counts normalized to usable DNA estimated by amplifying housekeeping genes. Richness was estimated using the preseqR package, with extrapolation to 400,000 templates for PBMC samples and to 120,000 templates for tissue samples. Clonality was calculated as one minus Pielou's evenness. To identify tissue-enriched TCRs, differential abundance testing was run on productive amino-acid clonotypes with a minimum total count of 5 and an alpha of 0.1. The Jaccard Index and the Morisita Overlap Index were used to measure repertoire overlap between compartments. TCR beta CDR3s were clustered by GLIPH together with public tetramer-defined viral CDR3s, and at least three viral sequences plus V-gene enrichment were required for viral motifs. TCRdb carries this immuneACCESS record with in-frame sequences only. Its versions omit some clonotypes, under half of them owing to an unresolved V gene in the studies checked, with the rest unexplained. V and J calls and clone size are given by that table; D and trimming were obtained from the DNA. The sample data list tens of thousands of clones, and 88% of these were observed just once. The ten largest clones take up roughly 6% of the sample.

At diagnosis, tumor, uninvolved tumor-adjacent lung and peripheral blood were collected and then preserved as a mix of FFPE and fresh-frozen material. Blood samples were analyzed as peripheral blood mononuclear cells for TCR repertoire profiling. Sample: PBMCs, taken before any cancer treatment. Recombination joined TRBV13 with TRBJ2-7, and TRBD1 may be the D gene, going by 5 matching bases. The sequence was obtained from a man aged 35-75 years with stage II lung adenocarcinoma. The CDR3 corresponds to CASSQATGGREQYF. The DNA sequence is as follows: TGTGCCAGCAGCCAAGCTACAGGTGGAAGAGAGCAGTACTTC.